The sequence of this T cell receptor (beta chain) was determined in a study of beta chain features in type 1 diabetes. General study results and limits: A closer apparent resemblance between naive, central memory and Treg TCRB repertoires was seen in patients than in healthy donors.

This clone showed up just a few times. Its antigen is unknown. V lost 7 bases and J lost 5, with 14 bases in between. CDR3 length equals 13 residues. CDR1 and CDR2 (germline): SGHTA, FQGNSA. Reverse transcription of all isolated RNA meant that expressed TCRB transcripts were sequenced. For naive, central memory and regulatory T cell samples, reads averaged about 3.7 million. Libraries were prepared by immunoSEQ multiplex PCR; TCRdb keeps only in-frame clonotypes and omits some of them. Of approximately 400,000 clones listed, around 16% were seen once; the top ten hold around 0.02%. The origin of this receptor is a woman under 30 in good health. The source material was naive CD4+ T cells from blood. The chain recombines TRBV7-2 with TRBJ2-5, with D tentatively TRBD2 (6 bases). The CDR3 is CASTRREFETQYF. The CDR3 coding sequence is TGTGCCAGCACCCGACGGGAGTTTGAGACCCAGTACTTC. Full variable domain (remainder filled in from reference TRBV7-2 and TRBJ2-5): GAGVSQSPSNKVTEKGKDVELRCDPISGHTALYWYRQSLGQGLEFLIYFQGNSAPDKSGLPSDRFSAERTGGSVSTLTIQRTQQEDSAVYLCASTRREFETQYFGPGTRLLVL.